This TCR beta chain was sequenced during a study of blood T cell repertoires in COVID-19 (dated by TCRdb to 2020 to 2022). Notes on the research overall: Samples from collaborators originated in the United States, Italy and Spain and spanned both the acute and convalescent phases of COVID-19. The repertoires were released in a freely available public database meant as a resource for research on the immune response to SARS-CoV-2. Where available, HLA class I and class II types were taken from metadata supplied by the sample provider and were not determined by assay-based typing. Nearly every sample came with metadata listing a de-identified subject ID, COVID-19 status, age in years and sex. Samples came from the ongoing ImmuneRACE study (first 160 participants) plus 1,254 subjects from 6 global collaborators. The material from the prospective study consisted of cDNA or gDNA derived from T cells, B-cell-depleted T cells, or PBMCs. Deeply sampled blood TCRbeta repertoires from subjects exposed to, actively infected with, or recovered from COVID-19 were included in the dataset.

General findings and caveats noted by the study authors: Clinical and demographic metadata were provided uncurated, with the amount varying by source and participant.

The germline V gene (reference sequence) yields LNHDA for CDR1 and SQIVND for CDR2. Counted from cysteine to phenylalanine, this CDR3 has 15 amino acids. CDR3 DNA only is kept here, 45 bases in frame from base 1. After removal of 6 bases from V and 0 bases from J, the junction retains 5 bases not matched to a gene. TCRbeta CDR3 regions were amplified from genomic DNA using the immunoSEQ Assay, a bias-controlled multiplex PCR. The paper's processing steps were these. The number of nucleated cells in each sample was estimated by amplification of reference gene primers within the assay. To quantify the absolute abundance of each unique TCRbeta CDR3 rearrangement, sequence reads were collapsed and filtered. For each sample, productive Simpson clonality was calculated as the square root of Simpson's diversity index across productive rearrangements. TCRdb stores this immuneACCESS table with in-frame sequences only. Part of the clones is absent; in the studies checked, under half of the shortfall reflects unresolved V genes, and no reason is known for the rest. Clone size and the V and J calls come from that table; the DNA yielded D and trimming. This sample comprises about 90,000 clones, about 80% of them detected only once. The ten biggest clones cover over 6% of the sample.

Remarks on this clone: It has no known antigen specificity. Base qualities are not recorded, but no much larger clone differs from it by a single base. Different DNA sequences within this sample yield the same CDR3.

Each collaborating institution followed its own protocols to collect whole blood in K2EDTA tubes. For TCRbeta analysis, collaborator samples were shipped as frozen whole blood, as isolated PBMCs, or as DNA extracted from either sample type. Sequencing was done on a sample of peripheral blood. This TCR came from a man in his 70s with acute or convalescent COVID-19. The rearranged segments are TRBV19 and TRBJ2-3; 8 middle bases align to TRBD1. The nucleotide sequence is TGTGCCAGTAGCCCGGACAGGGCTAGCACAGATACGCAGTATTTT. Its amino acids are CASSPDRASTDTQYF.